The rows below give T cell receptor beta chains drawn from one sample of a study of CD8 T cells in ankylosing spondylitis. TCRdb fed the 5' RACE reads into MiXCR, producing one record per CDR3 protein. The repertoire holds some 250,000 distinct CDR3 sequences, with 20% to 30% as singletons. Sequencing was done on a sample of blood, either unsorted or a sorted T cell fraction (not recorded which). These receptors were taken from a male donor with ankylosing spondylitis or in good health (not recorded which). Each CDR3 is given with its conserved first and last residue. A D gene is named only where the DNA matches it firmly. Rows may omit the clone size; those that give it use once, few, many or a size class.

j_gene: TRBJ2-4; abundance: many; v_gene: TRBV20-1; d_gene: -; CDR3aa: CSVKQGNIQYF; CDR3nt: TGCAGTGTGAAACAGGGAAACATTCAGTACTTC
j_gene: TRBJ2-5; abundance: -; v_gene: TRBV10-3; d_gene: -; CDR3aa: CAISVQDQETQYF; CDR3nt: TGTGCCATCAGTGTGCAGGACCAAGAGACCCAGTACTTC
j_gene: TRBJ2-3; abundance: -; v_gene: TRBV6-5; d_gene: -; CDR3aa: CASSYSGGLVRDTQYF; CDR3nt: TGTGCCAGCAGTTACTCGGGGGGGCTAGTAAGAGATACGCAGTATTTT
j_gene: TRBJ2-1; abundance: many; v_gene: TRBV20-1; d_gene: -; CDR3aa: CSATKGGYGYNEQFF; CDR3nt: TGCAGTGCGACTAAGGGGGGGTATGGCTACAATGAGCAGTTCTTC
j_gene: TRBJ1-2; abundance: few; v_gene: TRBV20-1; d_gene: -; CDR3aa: CSARVSPYGYTF; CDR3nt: TGCAGTGCTAGGGTCAGTCCCTATGGCTACACCTTC
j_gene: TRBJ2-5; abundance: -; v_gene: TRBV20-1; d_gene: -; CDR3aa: CSARGGRRGETQYF; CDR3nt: TGCAGTGCTAGAGGGGGCCGTAGGGGAGAGACCCAGTACTTC
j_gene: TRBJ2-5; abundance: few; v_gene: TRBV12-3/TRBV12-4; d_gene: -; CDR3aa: CASSFLSRGAQYF; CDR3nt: TGTGCCAGCAGTTTTCTGTCAAGAGGGGCCCAGTACTTC
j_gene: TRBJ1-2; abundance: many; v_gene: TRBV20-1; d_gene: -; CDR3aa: CSARSLRDTTSKDYGYTF; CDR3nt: TGCAGTGCTCGTTCACTACGGGACACCACGTCCAAGGACTATGGCTACACCTTC
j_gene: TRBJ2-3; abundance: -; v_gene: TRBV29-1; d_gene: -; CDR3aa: CSVRWGADTQYF; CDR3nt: TGCAGCGTTAGGTGGGGAGCAGATACGCAGTATTTT
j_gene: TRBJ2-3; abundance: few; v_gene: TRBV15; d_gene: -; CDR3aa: CATSRDHLQYF; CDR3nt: TGTGCCACCAGCAGAGATCACCTCCAGTATTTT
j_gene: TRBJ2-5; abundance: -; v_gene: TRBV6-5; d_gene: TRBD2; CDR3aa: CASSYFSGSGETQYF; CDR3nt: TGTGCCAGCAGTTACTTCAGCGGGAGCGGCGAGACCCAGTACTTC
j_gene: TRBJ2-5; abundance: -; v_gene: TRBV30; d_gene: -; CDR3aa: CAWSPGRAQETQYF; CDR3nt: TGTGCCTGGAGCCCTGGCAGAGCCCAAGAGACCCAGTACTTC
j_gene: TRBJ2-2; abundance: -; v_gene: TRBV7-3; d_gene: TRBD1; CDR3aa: CASSQYGQGAGELFF; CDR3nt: TGTGCCAGCAGCCAATACGGACAGGGGGCCGGGGAGCTGTTTTTT
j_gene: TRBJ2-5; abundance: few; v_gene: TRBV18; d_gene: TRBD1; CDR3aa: CASSPTTGAEETQYF; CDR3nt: TGTGCCAGCTCCCCTACGACAGGGGCCGAAGAGACCCAGTACTTC
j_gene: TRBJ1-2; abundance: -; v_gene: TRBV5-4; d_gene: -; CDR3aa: CASSLAAPLTARKQANYGYTF; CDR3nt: TGTGCCAGCAGCTTGGCGGCACCTTTAACCGCTCGCAAACAGGCTAACTATGGCTACACCTTC
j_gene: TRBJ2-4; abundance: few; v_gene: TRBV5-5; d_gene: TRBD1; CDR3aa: CASSPRDRGFPRYF; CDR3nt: TGTGCCAGCAGCCCACGGGACAGGGGCTTCCCCCGGTACTTC
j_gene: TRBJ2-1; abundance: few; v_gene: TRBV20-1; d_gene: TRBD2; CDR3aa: CSARERVAGGLYNEQFF; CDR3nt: TGCAGTGCTAGGGAAAGAGTCGCGGGGGGCCTCTACAATGAGCAGTTCTTC
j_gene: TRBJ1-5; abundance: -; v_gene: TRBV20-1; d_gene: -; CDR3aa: CSARDLRGSKSNQPQHF; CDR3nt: TGCAGTGCTAGAGATCTCAGGGGAAGTAAGAGCAATCAGCCCCAGCATTTT
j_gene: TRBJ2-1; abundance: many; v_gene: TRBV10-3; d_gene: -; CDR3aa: CASGWETYNEQFF; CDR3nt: TGTGCCAGTGGTTGGGAGACCTACAATGAGCAGTTCTTC
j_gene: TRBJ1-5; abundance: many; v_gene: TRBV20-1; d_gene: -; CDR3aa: CSARATENQPQHF; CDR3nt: TGCAGTGCTAGAGCGACAGAGAATCAGCCCCAGCATTTT
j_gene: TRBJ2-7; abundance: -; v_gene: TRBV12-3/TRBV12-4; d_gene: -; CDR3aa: CASILRERSGEQYF; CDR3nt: TGTGCCAGCATCCTCAGGGAGAGGTCGGGCGAGCAGTACTTC
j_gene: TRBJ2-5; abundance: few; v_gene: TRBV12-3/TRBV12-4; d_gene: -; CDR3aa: CASSRDTATQYF; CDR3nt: TGTGCCAGCAGTAGGGACACCGCGACCCAGTACTTC